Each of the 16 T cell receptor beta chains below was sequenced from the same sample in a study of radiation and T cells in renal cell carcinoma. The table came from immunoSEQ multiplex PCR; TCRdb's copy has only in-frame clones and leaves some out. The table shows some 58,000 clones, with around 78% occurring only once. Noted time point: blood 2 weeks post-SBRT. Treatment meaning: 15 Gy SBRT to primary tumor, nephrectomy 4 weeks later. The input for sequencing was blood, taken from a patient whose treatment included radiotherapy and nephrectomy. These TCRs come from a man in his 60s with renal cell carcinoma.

The CDR3 sequence is CASSPGEGPNYGYTF. The DNA for the CDR3 is TGCGCCAGCAGCCCCGGTGAGGGCCCTAACTATGGCTACACCTTC. This sequence joins TRBV5-1 and TRBJ1-2; D is uncertain. Trimming cost V 4 bases and J 0 bases, with 13 bases left between them. CDR1 is SGHRS and CDR2 is YFSETQ in the germline V gene. This CDR3 is 15 amino acids long.

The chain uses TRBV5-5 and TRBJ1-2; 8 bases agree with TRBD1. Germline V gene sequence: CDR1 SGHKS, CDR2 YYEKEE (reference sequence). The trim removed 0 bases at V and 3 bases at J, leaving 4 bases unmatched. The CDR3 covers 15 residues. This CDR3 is CASSLVSGGDYGYTF. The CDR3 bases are TGTGCCAGCAGCTTGGTATCAGGGGGCGACTATGGCTACACCTTC.

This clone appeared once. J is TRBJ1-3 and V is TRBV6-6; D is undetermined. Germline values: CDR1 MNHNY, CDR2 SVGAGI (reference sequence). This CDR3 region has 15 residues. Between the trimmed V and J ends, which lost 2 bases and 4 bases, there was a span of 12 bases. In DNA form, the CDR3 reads TGTGCCAGCAGTTACGATCGGACCACAGGAAACACCATATATTTT. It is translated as CASSYDRTTGNTIYF.

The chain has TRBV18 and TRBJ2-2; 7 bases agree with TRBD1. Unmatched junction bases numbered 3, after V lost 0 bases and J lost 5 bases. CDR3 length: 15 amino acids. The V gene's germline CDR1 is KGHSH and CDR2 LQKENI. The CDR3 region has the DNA TGTGCCAGCTCACCACCGGGACAGAGAACCGGGGAGCTGTTTTTT. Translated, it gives CASSPPGQRTGELFF.

The CDR3 sequence: CASRAGLMDEQFF. CDR3 DNA: TGCGCCAGCAGAGCGGGGTTAATGGATGAGCAGTTCTTC. The chain carries TRBV10-1 and TRBJ2-1; 7 bases match TRBD2. Per germline, CDR1 WNHNN and CDR2 SYGVQD (reference sequence). Losses at the gene ends were 6 bases for V and 8 bases for J; bases not matched to a gene: 7. The CDR3 sequence is 13 residues long.

CDR3 bases: TGTGCCAGCAGCTTAGCGCCTATTGATCCGGGACTAGCGGGAGGAATCCACGAGCAGTACGTC. Translated, it gives CASSLAPIDPGLAGGIHEQYV. The chain has TRBV7-6 and TRBJ2-7; 15 bases agree with TRBD2. Germline V gene lookup returns CDR1 SGHVS and CDR2 FNYEAQ. The CDR3 sequence is 21 residues long. Unmatched junction bases numbered 17, after V lost 0 bases and J lost 5 bases.

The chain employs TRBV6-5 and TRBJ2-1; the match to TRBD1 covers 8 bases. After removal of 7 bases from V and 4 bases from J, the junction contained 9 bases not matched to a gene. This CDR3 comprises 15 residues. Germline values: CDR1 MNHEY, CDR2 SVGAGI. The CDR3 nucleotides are TGTGCCAGCACCTACTCGGGGACAGGTTACAATGAGCAGTTCTTC. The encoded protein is CASTYSGTGYNEQFF.

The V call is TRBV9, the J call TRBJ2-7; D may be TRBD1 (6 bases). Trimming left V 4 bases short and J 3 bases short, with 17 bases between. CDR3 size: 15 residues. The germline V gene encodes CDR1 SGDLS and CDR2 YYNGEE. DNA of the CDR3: TGTGCCAGCAGCCCCCATCCGCCGGACAGCTACGAGCAGTACGTC. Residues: CASSPHPPDSYEQYV.

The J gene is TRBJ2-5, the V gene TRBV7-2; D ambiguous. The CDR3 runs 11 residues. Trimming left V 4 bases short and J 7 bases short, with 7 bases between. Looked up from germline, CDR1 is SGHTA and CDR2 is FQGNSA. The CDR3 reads CASSYSGTQYF. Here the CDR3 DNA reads TGTGCCAGCAGCTATTCGGGGACCCAGTACTTC.

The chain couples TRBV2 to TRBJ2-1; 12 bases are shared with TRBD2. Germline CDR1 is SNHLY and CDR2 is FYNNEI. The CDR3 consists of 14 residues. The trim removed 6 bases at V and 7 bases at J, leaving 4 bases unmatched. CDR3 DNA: TGTGCCAGCAGGACTAGCGGGAGTCCGAATGAGCAGTTCTTC. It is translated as CASRTSGSPNEQFF.

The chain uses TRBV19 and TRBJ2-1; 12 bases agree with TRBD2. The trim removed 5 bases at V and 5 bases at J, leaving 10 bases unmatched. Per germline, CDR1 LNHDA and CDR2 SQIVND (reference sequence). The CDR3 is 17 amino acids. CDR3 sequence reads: CASSRTTGLAGNNEQFF. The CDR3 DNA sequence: TGTGCCAGTAGTCGAACGACGGGACTAGCGGGTAACAATGAGCAGTTCTTC.

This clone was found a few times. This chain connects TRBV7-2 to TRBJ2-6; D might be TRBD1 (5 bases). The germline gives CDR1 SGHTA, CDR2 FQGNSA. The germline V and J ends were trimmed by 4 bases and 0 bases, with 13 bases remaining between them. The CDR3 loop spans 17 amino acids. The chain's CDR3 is CASSSRVLGSGANVLTF. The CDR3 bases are TGTGCCAGCAGCTCCAGGGTTCTGGGCTCTGGGGCCAACGTCCTGACTTTC.

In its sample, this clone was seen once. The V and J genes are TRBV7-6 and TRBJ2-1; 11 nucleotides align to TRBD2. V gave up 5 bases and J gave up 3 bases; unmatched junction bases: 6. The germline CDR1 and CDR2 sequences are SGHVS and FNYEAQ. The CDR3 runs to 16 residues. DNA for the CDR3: TGTGCCAGCAGCCTACAGCTAGCGGGAGGCTACAATGAGCAGTTCTTC. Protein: CASSLQLAGGYNEQFF.

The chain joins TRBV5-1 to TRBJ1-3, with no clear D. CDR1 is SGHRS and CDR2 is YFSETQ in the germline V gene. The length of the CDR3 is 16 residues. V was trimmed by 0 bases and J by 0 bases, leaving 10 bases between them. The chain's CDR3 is CASSLDNFASGNTIYF. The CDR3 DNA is TGCGCCAGCAGCTTGGACAACTTTGCCTCTGGAAACACCATATATTTT. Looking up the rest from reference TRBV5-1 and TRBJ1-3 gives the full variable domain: KAGVTQTPRYLIKTRGQQVTLSCSPISGHRSVSWYQQTPGQGLQFLFEYFSETQRNKGNFPGRFSGRQFSNSRSEMNVSTLELGDSALYLCASSLDNFASGNTIYFGEGSWLTVV.

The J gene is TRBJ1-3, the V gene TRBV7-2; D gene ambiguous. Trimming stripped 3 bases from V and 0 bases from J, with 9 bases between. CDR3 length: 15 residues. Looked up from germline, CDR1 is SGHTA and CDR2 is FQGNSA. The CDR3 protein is CASSFGWSSGNTIYF. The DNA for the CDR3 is TGTGCCAGCAGCTTCGGCTGGAGCTCTGGAAACACCATATATTTT.

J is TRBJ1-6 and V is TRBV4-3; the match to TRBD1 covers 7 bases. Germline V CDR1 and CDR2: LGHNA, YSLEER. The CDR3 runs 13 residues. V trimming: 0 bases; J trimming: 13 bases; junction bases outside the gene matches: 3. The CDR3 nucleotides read TGCGCCAGCAGCCAAGAAGACAGGGCTCCCCTCCACTTT. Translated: CASSQEDRAPLHF.